This is a list of T cell receptor beta chains from one sample in a study of shared clonotypes between healthy human individuals. The assay was immunoSEQ multiplex PCR, and TCRdb's table has in-frame clones only and misses some. The sample gives over 700,000 clones, over 55% of which show up once; more than 1.5% is in the top ten. Source material: memory CD4+ T cells sorted from blood. These receptors were collected from a woman aged 30 to 39 in good health. CDR3s include the opening cysteine and the closing phenylalanine or tryptophan. The order of the fields is J gene, D gene, V gene, clone size, CDR3 DNA, CDR3 protein. A D gene is named only where the DNA matches it firmly. For some rows the clone size is stated as once, few or many, or as a class when expanded; others skip it.

j_gene: TRBJ1-5
d_gene: .
v_gene: TRBV19
abundance: .
CDR3nt: TGTGCCAGTAGCCCCATTTCGGGTTCTCCGGAGCCCCAGCATTTT
CDR3aa: CASSPISGSPEPQHF

j_gene: TRBJ1-2
d_gene: .
v_gene: TRBV28
abundance: .
CDR3nt: TGTGCCAGCAGTTTATCGGACCGCTATGGCTACACCTTC
CDR3aa: CASSLSDRYGYTF

j_gene: TRBJ2-7
d_gene: .
v_gene: TRBV6-4
abundance: .
CDR3nt: TGTGCCAGCAGTGCGTCCGGCTACGAGCAGTACTTC
CDR3aa: CASSASGYEQYF

j_gene: TRBJ2-3
d_gene: .
v_gene: TRBV28
abundance: .
CDR3nt: TGTGCCAGCAGCCCCATAACGGGGGTTGGCACAGATACGCAGTATTTT
CDR3aa: CASSPITGVGTDTQYF

j_gene: TRBJ1-1
d_gene: .
v_gene: TRBV5-1
abundance: .
CDR3nt: TGCGCCAGCAGCTTCCCTGACACTGAAGCTTTCTTT
CDR3aa: CASSFPDTEAFF

j_gene: TRBJ2-7
d_gene: TRBD2
v_gene: TRBV28
abundance: .
CDR3nt: TGTGCCAGCAGTTCCCCGGGACTAGCGGGACCGGGATCTAGCTACGAGCAGTACTTC
CDR3aa: CASSSPGLAGPGSSYEQYF

j_gene: TRBJ2-2
d_gene: TRBD2
v_gene: TRBV19
abundance: once
CDR3nt: TGTGCCAGTAGTCCTATGACTAGCGGGAGTGCCACCGGGGAGCTGTTTTTT
CDR3aa: CASSPMTSGSATGELFF

j_gene: TRBJ1-2
d_gene: .
v_gene: TRBV27
abundance: once
CDR3nt: TGTGCCAGCAGGGACAGTCTTAACTATGGCTACACCTTC
CDR3aa: CASRDSLNYGYTF

j_gene: TRBJ2-7
d_gene: TRBD2
v_gene: TRBV29-1
abundance: few
CDR3nt: TGCAACCTTAGCGGGACTTCCTACGAGCAGTACTTC
CDR3aa: CNLSGTSYEQYF

j_gene: TRBJ2-7
d_gene: TRBD2
v_gene: TRBV4-1
abundance: .
CDR3nt: TGCGCCAGCAGCCAAGAATCGGCGGGAGGGCCCTACGAGCAGTACTTC
CDR3aa: CASSQESAGGPYEQYF

j_gene: TRBJ2-3
d_gene: .
v_gene: TRBV7-2
abundance: .
CDR3nt: TGTGCCAGCAGCTCCCGGTGGGGCCCATCAGATACGCAGTATTTT
CDR3aa: CASSSRWGPSDTQYF

j_gene: TRBJ1-5
d_gene: .
v_gene: TRBV28
abundance: few
CDR3nt: TGTGCCAGCAGCGCTGCGATGGGGGGTTATCAGCCCCAGCATTTT
CDR3aa: CASSAAMGGYQPQHF

j_gene: TRBJ2-3
d_gene: .
v_gene: TRBV27
abundance: .
CDR3nt: TGTGCCACTTCGAAACCCCTATCGGGAGTGAGGCCCGCAGATACGCAGTATTTT
CDR3aa: CATSKPLSGVRPADTQYF

j_gene: TRBJ2-7
d_gene: .
v_gene: TRBV5-4
abundance: .
CDR3nt: TGTGCCAGCAGCCCAGAAACGGGCAGGGCATCTCGGCAGCAGTACTTC
CDR3aa: CASSPETGRASRQQYF

j_gene: TRBJ1-3
d_gene: .
v_gene: TRBV5-1
abundance: many
CDR3nt: TGCGCCAGCAGCCCAGGGACGTCTGGAAACACCATATATTTT
CDR3aa: CASSPGTSGNTIYF

j_gene: TRBJ2-1
d_gene: TRBD1
v_gene: TRBV11-2
abundance: .
CDR3nt: TGTGCCAGCAGCTTAATCGGACAGGGGGTGGGTGAGCAGTTCTTC
CDR3aa: CASSLIGQGVGEQFF

j_gene: TRBJ1-2
d_gene: TRBD1
v_gene: TRBV28
abundance: .
CDR3nt: TGTGCCAGCAGAACAGGACAGGGCGTTAACTATGGCTACACCTTC
CDR3aa: CASRTGQGVNYGYTF

j_gene: TRBJ1-1
d_gene: .
v_gene: TRBV5-1
abundance: .
CDR3nt: TGCGCCAGCAGGGACAGAGCGAACACTGAAGCTTTCTTT
CDR3aa: CASRDRANTEAFF

j_gene: TRBJ1-2
d_gene: .
v_gene: TRBV18
abundance: .
CDR3nt: TGTGCCAGCTCACCCGACGCAACCTATGGCTACACCTTC
CDR3aa: CASSPDATYGYTF

j_gene: TRBJ1-3
d_gene: TRBD1
v_gene: TRBV6-6
abundance: once
CDR3nt: TGTGCCACCTCAGGGGGCCCTGGAAACACCATATATTTT
CDR3aa: CATSGGPGNTIYF

j_gene: TRBJ2-2
d_gene: TRBD2
v_gene: TRBV5-1
abundance: .
CDR3nt: TGCGCCAGCAGCCTAGGACTAGCGGGAGTCGCCGGGGAGCTGTTTTTT
CDR3aa: CASSLGLAGVAGELFF

j_gene: TRBJ2-2
d_gene: .
v_gene: TRBV28
abundance: .
CDR3nt: TGTGCCAGCACTTGGGCGGGTGCCGGGGAGCTGTTTTTT
CDR3aa: CASTWAGAGELFF